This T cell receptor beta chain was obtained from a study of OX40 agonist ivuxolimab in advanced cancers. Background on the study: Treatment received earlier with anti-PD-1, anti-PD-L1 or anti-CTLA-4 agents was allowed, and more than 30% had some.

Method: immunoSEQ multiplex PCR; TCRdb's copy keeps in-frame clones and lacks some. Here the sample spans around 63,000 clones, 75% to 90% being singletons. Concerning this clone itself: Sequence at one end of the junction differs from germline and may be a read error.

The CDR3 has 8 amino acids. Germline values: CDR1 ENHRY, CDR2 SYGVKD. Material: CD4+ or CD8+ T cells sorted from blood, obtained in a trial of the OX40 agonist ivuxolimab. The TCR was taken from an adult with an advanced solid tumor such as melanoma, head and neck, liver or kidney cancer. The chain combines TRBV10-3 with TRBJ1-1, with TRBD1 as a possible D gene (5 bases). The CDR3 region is CAIIGGEF. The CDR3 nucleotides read TGTGCCATCATTGGGGGGGAGTTT.